This T cell receptor (beta chain) is from a study of tumor-infiltrating lymphocytes in primary liver carcinoma. Looked up from germline, CDR1 is SEHNR and CDR2 is FQNEAQ (reference sequence). The CDR3 extends over 15 amino acids. The tissue used was unsorted bulk material of about 17-33 mg. RNA and DNA were co-extracted from it with the AllPrep DNA/RNA mini kit. As concerns this clonotype: The junction departs from germline at one end; a sequencing error may be responsible.

Making TCR beta cDNA involved 400 to 600 ng total RNA and a constant-region primer. TCR beta libraries came from three nested multiplex PCR rounds using slightly modified ARM-PCR. Both of the initial two PCR rounds ran for approximately 10 cycles and employed TRBV1-TRBV30 forward primers alongside a C-beta reverse primer. TCRdb used MiXCR to reprocess the multiplex PCR reads, holding one entry per CDR3 protein. Among about 200,000 distinct CDR3 sequences listed, around 85% were seen once. This sequence was found in a man aged 35 to 55 with primary liver carcinoma and hepatitis B virus infection. This chain connects TRBV7-9 to TRBJ2-7; perhaps TRBD2 as D (6 bases). Source material: tumor tissue from primary liver carcinoma. The CDR3 DNA is TGTGCCAGCAGGTTAGACGGCGGTGGCGGGGTCGAGCGGTACTTC. This encodes CASRLDGGGGVERYF.